This entry lists 5 T cell receptor beta chains sequenced from one sample in a study of shared clonotypes between healthy human individuals. TCRdb keeps only in-frame clones here, not all; method: immunoSEQ multiplex PCR. The sample records some 630,000 clones, 55% to 75% being singletons. The sequenced material came from memory CD4+ T cells sorted from blood. Subset defined: CD45RA-negative fraction. These receptors all stem from a woman aged 25-40 years in good health.

This sequence joins TRBV27 and TRBJ2-1; TRBD2 aligns across 7 bases. V shed 7 bases and J 4 bases; nucleotides not matched to a gene: 7. This CDR3 is 14 amino acids long. Germline V gives CDR1 MNHEY, CDR2 SMNVEV (reference sequence). CDR3 DNA: TGTGCCAGCACGGGGAGGGCCCGATACAATGAGCAGTTCTTC. This sequence encodes CASTGRARYNEQFF.

This rearrangement joins TRBV6-4 to TRBJ2-7; possibly TRBD1 or TRBD2 for D (6 bases each). This CDR3 has 16 residues. Germline V gene sequence: CDR1 MRHNA, CDR2 SNTAGT. Deletions cut 6 bases from V and 0 bases from J, with 18 bases between. In nucleotides, the CDR3 is TGTGCCAGCAGACACCCAGGGGAGGAGGGCTCCTACGAGCAGTACTTC. Amino acid sequence: CASRHPGEEGSYEQYF.

The chain joins TRBV6-6 to TRBJ1-2; weak D call: TRBD1 (5 bases). CDR1 is MNHNY, CDR2 SVGAGI, per germline (reference sequence). The CDR3 totals 15 residues. Trimming stripped 6 bases from V and 3 bases from J, with 17 bases between. The CDR3 bases are TGTGCCAGCAGGAGGTCCAGGGCCCCGGACTATGGCTACACCTTC. Amino acids: CASRRSRAPDYGYTF.

This clone was picked up a small number of times. The chain is built from TRBV5-4 and TRBJ2-1; unclear D gene. The CDR3 extends over 15 amino acids. CDR1 is SGHNT, CDR2 YYREEE, per germline (reference sequence). Between the trimmed V and J ends, which lost 2 bases and 7 bases, there was a span of 16 bases. CDR3 sequence: CASSFGSRAWNEQFF. CDR3 nucleotides: TGTGCCAGCAGCTTTGGGTCAAGGGCGTGGAATGAGCAGTTCTTC.

This chain connects TRBV2 to TRBJ2-1; TRBD1 might be the D (6 bases). Per germline, CDR1 SNHLY and CDR2 FYNNEI. The CDR3 extends over 12 amino acids. The V and J ends lost 3 bases and 11 bases respectively, with 11 bases between them. CDR3 bases: TGTGCCAGCAGTGAGGAAACAGGGAAGCAGTTCTTC. It is translated as CASSEETGKQFF.